The clone carrying this T cell receptor (beta chain) was found many times. The entry originates in a study of T-cell reconstitution after alpha-beta-depleted transplantation in children. CDR1 and CDR2 (germline): SGHTA, FQGNSA. V trimming: 4 bases; J trimming: 7 bases; junction bases outside the gene matches: 8. CDR3 length: 15 residues. The library targeted TCRbeta and was prepared with unique molecular identifiers. TCRdb re-called the PCR reads through MiXCR, storing one row per CDR3 protein. This table holds around 380,000 distinct CDR3 sequences, roughly a tenth found once. The chain combines TRBV7-2 with TRBJ2-4; 9 bases are a match to TRBD1. The TCR sequence derives from a human donor who donated a stem cell graft to a child with acute myeloid leukemia. The source material was PBMCs from the stem cell graft donor, sampled from the stem cell graft. In DNA form, the CDR3 reads TGTGCCAGCAGCTCAATAGGGGACAGGGAGAACATTCAGTACTTC. Its translation is CASSSIGDRENIQYF.